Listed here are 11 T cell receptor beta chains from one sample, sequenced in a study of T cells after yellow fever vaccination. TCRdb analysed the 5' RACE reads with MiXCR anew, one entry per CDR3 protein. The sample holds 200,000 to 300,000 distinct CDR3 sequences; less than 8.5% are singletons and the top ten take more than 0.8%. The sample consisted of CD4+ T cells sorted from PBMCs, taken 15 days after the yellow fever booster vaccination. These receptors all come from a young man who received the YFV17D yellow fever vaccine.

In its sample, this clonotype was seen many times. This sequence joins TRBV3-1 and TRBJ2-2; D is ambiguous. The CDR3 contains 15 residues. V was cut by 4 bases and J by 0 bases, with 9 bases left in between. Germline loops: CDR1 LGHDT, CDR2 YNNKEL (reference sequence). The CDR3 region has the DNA TGTGCCAGCAGCCCCGTGACGGCGAACACCGGGGAGCTGTTTTTT. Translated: CASSPVTANTGELFF.

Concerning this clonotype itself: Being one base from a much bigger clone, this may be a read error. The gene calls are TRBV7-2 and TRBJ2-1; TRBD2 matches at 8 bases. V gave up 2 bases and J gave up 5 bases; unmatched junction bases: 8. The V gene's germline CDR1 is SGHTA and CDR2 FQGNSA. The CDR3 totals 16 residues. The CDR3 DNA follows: TGTGCCAGCAGCTTACTCGGGAGGGGGGCTCACAATGAGCAGTTCTTC. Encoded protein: CASSLLGRGAHNEQFF.

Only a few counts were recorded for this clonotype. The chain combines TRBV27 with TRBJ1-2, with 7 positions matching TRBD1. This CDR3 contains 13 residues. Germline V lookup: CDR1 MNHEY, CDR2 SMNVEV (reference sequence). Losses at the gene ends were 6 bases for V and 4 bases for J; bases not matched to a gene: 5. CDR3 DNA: TGTGCCAGCAGCCTACAGGGGCCCTATGGCTACACCTTC. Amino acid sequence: CASSLQGPYGYTF.

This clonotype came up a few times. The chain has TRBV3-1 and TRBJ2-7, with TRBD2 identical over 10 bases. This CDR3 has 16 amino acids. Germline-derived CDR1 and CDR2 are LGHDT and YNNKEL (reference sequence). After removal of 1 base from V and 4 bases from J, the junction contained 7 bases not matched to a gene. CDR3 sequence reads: CASSQVGGLASYEQYF. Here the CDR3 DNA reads TGTGCCAGCAGCCAAGTCGGGGGACTAGCGAGTTACGAGCAGTACTTC.

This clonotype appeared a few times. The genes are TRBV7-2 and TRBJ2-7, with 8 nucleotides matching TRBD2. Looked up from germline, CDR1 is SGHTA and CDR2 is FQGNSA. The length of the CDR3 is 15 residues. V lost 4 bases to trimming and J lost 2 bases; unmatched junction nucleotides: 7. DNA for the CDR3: TGTGCCAGCAGCTCGGCAGCGGGAGCCACCTACGAGCAGTACTTC. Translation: CASSSAAGATYEQYF.

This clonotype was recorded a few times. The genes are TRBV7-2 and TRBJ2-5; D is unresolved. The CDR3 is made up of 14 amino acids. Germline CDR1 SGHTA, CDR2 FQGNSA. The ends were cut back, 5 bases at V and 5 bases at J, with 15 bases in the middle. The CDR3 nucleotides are TGTGCCAGCAGCCTTCCAACTCCTAGGGAGACCCAGTACTTC. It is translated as CASSLPTPRETQYF.

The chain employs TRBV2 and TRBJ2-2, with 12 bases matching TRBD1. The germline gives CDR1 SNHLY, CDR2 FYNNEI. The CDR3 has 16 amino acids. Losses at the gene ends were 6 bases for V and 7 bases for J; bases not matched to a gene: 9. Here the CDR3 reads CASRGPGQGAIGELFF. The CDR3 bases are TGTGCCAGCAGAGGCCCGGGACAGGGGGCAATCGGGGAGCTGTTTTTT.

CDR3 coding DNA: TGTGCCAGCTCACCACCCGGCAGGGCAGAGACCCAGTACTTC. As protein: CASSPPGRAETQYF. The chain employs TRBV18 and TRBJ2-5; D might be TRBD1 (5 bases). The CDR3 has 14 residues. V was shortened by 0 bases and J by 4 bases, with 9 bases between the two germline ends. The V gene's germline CDR1 is KGHSH and CDR2 LQKENI.

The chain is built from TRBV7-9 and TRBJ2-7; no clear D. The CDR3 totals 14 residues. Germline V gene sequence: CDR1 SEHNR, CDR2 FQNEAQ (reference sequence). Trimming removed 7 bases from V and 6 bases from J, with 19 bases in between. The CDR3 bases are TGTGCCAGCACCCCAGAGGTACGATCCAGCGAGCAGTACTTC. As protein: CASTPEVRSSEQYF.

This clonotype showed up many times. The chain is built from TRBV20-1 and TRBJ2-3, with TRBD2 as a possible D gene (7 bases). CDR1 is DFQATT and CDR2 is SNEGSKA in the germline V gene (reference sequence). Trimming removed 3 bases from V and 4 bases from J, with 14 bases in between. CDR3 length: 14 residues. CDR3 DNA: TGCAGTGCTAGTATGGGAGGGGGTGCAGATACGCAGTATTTT. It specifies CSASMGGGADTQYF.

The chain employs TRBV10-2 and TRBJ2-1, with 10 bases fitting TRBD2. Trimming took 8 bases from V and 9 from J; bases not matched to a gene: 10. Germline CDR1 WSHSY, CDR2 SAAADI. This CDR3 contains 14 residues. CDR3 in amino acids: CASVGAGTSAEQFF. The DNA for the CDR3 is TGCGCCAGCGTTGGAGCCGGGACTAGCGCTGAGCAGTTCTTC.